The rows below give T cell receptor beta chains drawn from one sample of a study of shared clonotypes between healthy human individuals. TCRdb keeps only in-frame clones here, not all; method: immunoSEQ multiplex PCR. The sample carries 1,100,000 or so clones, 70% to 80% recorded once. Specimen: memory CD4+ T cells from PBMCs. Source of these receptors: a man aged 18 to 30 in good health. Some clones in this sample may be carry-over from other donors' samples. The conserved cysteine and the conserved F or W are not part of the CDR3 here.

cdr3_aa: ASSRFGGGSTFNEQF
v_call: TRBV4-3

cdr3_aa: ASSVVGQGFSETQY
v_call: TRBV9

cdr3_aa: ASSRSGTGAYEQY
v_call: TRBV27

cdr3_aa: SVRTGGREQF
v_call: TRBV29-1

cdr3_aa: ASSIRGAGANVLT
v_call: TRBV19

cdr3_aa: SVVMQSETQY
v_call: TRBV29-1

cdr3_aa: ASSLSGTYNEQF
v_call: TRBV7-3

cdr3_aa: ASSRGSGEQF
v_call: TRBV28

cdr3_aa: AKYHQPQH
v_call: TRBV12-2

cdr3_aa: ASSVQGAREKLF
v_call: TRBV9

cdr3_aa: AISDVNEQF
v_call: TRBV10-3

cdr3_aa: ASSIVQSNQPQH
v_call: TRBV19

cdr3_aa: ASGRDRDQPQH
v_call: TRBV9

cdr3_aa: ATYTGMGQY
v_call: TRBV7-4

cdr3_aa: ASSRQSNEQF
v_call: TRBV7-2

cdr3_aa: ASSDISVQPQH
v_call: TRBV2

cdr3_aa: ASSRGASSYEQY
v_call: TRBV11-3

cdr3_aa: SVDSWEGNVLT
v_call: TRBV29-1

cdr3_aa: ASSPRPGYGYT
v_call: TRBV19

cdr3_aa: ASSLGGLAGGYEQF
v_call: TRBV5-4

cdr3_aa: ASERALNQPQH
v_call: TRBV2

cdr3_aa: ASSQDSVKSYEQY
v_call: TRBV4-3

cdr3_aa: ASGTKDTQY
v_call: TRBV25-1

cdr3_aa: ASTVTGFYGYT
v_call: TRBV30

cdr3_aa: ASSLRDYHLQETQY
v_call: TRBV7-2

cdr3_aa: ATGSLAEHYNEQF
v_call: TRBV28

cdr3_aa: ASSPGQGNGYT
v_call: TRBV7-3

cdr3_aa: ASSVDRAGYT
v_call: TRBV7-2

cdr3_aa: ASIRQLTGQAQH
v_call: TRBV28

cdr3_aa: ASSLGTGGQETQY
v_call: TRBV7-3

cdr3_aa: ASSPSVSAGGPYEQY
v_call: TRBV28

cdr3_aa: ASSLELHEQY
v_call: TRBV7-2

cdr3_aa: ASFWGQGKSGELF
v_call: TRBV19

cdr3_aa: ASSQDLTQGFRNTEAF
v_call: TRBV14

cdr3_aa: ASSQDPAGRAVGEQY
v_call: TRBV14

cdr3_aa: ASSQTYTADYGYT
v_call: TRBV5-1

cdr3_aa: ASSYPREPNTEAF
v_call: TRBV6-5

cdr3_aa: ASSRTGGVGNT
v_call: TRBV6-5

cdr3_aa: ASSLLAGTSTYEQY
v_call: TRBV27

cdr3_aa: ASSKRSAKPQH
v_call: TRBV21-1

cdr3_aa: ASRQDISGNTIY
v_call: TRBV2

cdr3_aa: ASSPRGGDIGPPNYGYT
v_call: TRBV7-3

cdr3_aa: ASTLNGGTGGETQY
v_call: TRBV5-6

cdr3_aa: ASSLFGRDYEQY
v_call: TRBV5-6

cdr3_aa: ASSLGGGSSYEQY
v_call: TRBV5-5

cdr3_aa: ASSPPAAQNTEAF
v_call: TRBV18

cdr3_aa: ASSARLAGHYNEQF
v_call: TRBV28

cdr3_aa: ASSLPREGQPQH
v_call: TRBV28

cdr3_aa: ASSPPLPQGTGELF
v_call: TRBV18

cdr3_aa: ASRGQGNQPQH
v_call: TRBV25-1

cdr3_aa: ASRLLAGQAGELF
v_call: TRBV6-1

cdr3_aa: SVVDTGTGYEQF
v_call: TRBV29-1

cdr3_aa: ASVDRDRGNQPQH
v_call: TRBV28

cdr3_aa: ASSFLGQGASQPQH
v_call: TRBV11-2

cdr3_aa: ASSQDGHYGYT
v_call: TRBV4-2

cdr3_aa: ASGFPQQEGTGELF
v_call: TRBV12-5